This entry is about one T cell receptor beta chain. Its antigen is not identified. This sample is part of a study of Tregs in tolerant kidney transplant recipients. Thawed PBMCs were FACS-sorted into unstimulated CD4+CD25+CD127- regulatory T cells, CD4+CD25- non-regulatory cells, CD4 and CD8 cells. J lost 3 bases, V lost 2 bases, and 3 bases had no gene match. Germline values: CDR1 SGHNT, CDR2 YENEEA. CDR3 size: 14 residues. Generated by immunoSEQ multiplex PCR, the TCRdb table keeps only in-frame clones and is missing some. The table lists 200,000 to 300,000 clones, 80% to 85% of them singletons. Points from the study as a whole: Biological reproducibility was not directly addressed in this study. Expanding Tregs on activated donor B cells appeared to best identify donor-specific TCRbeta clones.

Sequencing input: CD4+ T cells from blood. The V and J genes are TRBV11-3 and TRBJ2-7, with 8 bases lining up with TRBD2. This clonotype originated in a human donor in good health. This CDR3 is CASSLSGGDYEQYF. The CDR3 DNA sequence: TGTGCCAGCAGCTTATCGGGGGGGGACTACGAGCAGTACTTC.